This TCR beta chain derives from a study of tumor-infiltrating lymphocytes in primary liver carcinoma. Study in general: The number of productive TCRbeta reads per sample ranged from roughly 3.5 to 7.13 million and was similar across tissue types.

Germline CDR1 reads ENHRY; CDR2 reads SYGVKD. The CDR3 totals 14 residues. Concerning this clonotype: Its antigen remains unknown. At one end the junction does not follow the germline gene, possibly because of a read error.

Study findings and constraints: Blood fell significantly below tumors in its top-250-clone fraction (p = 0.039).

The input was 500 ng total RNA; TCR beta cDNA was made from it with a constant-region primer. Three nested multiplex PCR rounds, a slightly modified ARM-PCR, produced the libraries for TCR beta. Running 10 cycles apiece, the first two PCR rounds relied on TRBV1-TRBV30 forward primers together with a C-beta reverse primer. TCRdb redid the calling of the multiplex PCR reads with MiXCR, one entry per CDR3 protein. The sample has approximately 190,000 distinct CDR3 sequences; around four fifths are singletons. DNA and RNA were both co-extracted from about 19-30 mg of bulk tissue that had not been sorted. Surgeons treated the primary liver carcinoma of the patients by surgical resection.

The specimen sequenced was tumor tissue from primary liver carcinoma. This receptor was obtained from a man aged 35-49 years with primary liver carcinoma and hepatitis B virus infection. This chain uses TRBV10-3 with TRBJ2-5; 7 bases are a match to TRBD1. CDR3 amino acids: CVISATGLGETQNF. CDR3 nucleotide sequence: TGTGTCATCAGTGCGACAGGGTTGGGAGAGACCCAGAATTTC.